What follows are 29 T cell receptor beta chains derived from one specimen sequenced in a study of CD8+CD57+ T cells in acquired aplastic anemia. According to the study, genomic DNA was the template for TCR beta VDJ and CDR3 profiling. TCRdb redid the calling of the reads with MiXCR, one entry per CDR3 protein. The sample has roughly 120,000 distinct CDR3 sequences; about 50% are singletons. Patients included in sequencing had previously demonstrated CD8+CD57+ cell expansion by flow cytometry. The sequencing sample was made of sorted CD4+, CD8+, or CD8+CD57+ T cells (not recorded which) from PBMCs. These receptors were taken from a human donor with aplastic anemia.

The chain couples TRBV7-2 to TRBJ2-7; D not certain. Germline lookup yields CDR1 SGHTA and CDR2 FQGNSA. Deletions cut 4 bases from V and 1 base from J, with 5 bases between. CDR3 length: 12 amino acids. CDR3 loop: CASSSTSYEQYF. The CDR3 DNA is TGTGCCAGCAGCTCGACATCCTACGAGCAGTACTTC.

This clonotype was found many times. The chain uses TRBV5-5 and TRBJ2-7; 7 bases fit TRBD2. The J segment lost 4 bases and the V segment lost 4 bases, leaving 8 bases of the junction unmatched. Germline CDR1 SGHKS, CDR2 YYEKEE (reference sequence). The CDR3 has 14 residues. The DNA for the CDR3 is TGTGCCAGCAGCCCTGAGACGGGAGGATACGAGCAGTACTTC. The encoded protein is CASSPETGGYEQYF. Looking up the rest from reference TRBV5-5 and TRBJ2-7 gives the full variable domain: DAGVTQSPTHLIKTRGQQVTLRCSPISGHKSVSWYQQVLGQGPQFIFQYYEKEERGRGNFPDRFSARQFPNYSSELNVNALLLGDSALYLCASSPETGGYEQYFGPGTRLTVT.

This clonotype was found once. The J gene is TRBJ2-1, the V gene TRBV20-1, with 12 bases fitting TRBD2. Trimming took 3 bases from V and 8 from J; bases not matched to a gene: 17. Germline V gene sequence: CDR1 DFQATT, CDR2 SNEGSKA (reference sequence). The CDR3 runs 18 residues. The CDR3 nucleotides are TGCAGTGCTAGGGTCTTCGGCCTAGCGGGAGGGCCGGGAGATGAGCAGTTCTTC. Its protein product is CSARVFGLAGGPGDEQFF.

The rearrangement uses TRBV25-1 and TRBJ1-2, with 11 bases matching TRBD1. The V segment lost 6 bases and the J segment 4 bases; nucleotides outside the gene matches: 7. The CDR3 sequence is 15 residues long. The germline V gene encodes CDR1 MGHDK and CDR2 SYGVNS. The CDR3 is CASSRDRGESYGYTF. The CDR3 nucleotides read TGTGCCAGCAGCCGGGACAGGGGGGAGAGCTATGGCTACACCTTC.

The chain combines TRBV5-4 with TRBJ2-3; D unclear. V lost 2 bases to trimming and J lost 0 bases, with 13 bases between them. This CDR3 is 16 amino acids long. From germline, CDR1 is SGHNT and CDR2 YYREEE (reference sequence). CDR3 nucleotides: TGTGCCAGCAGCTTAGCCAGTGCTGGGAGCACAGATACGCAGTATTTT. This sequence encodes CASSLASAGSTDTQYF.

V and J are TRBV2 and TRBJ2-5, with 9 nucleotides matching TRBD1. Per the germline V gene, CDR1 is SNHLY and CDR2 is FYNNEI. The length of the CDR3 is 13 residues. V gave up 6 bases and J gave up 4 bases; unmatched junction bases: 3. The CDR3 here is CASSTGGAETQYF. The DNA for the CDR3 is TGTGCCAGCAGCACAGGGGGCGCAGAGACCCAGTACTTC.

There are a few counts of this clonotype. The V and J genes are TRBV20-1 and TRBJ2-7, with D tentatively TRBD1 (6 bases). The V gene's germline CDR1 is DFQATT and CDR2 SNEGSKA (reference sequence). V was shortened by 3 bases and J by 5 bases, with 14 bases between the two germline ends. The CDR3 sequence is 13 residues long. CDR3 region: CSARKGELHEQYF. CDR3 in DNA: TGCAGTGCTAGGAAGGGGGAGCTCCACGAGCAGTACTTC.

The V and J genes are TRBV29-1 and TRBJ2-7; D may correspond to TRBD1 or TRBD2 (5 bases each). V lost 1 base, J lost 2 bases, and 9 bases lay in between. The CDR3 is 13 residues long. Germline CDR1 is SQVTM and CDR2 is ANQGSEA. DNA for the CDR3: TGCAGCGTTGAAGTTCGGGACCCCTACGAGCAGTACTTC. It codes for CSVEVRDPYEQYF.

This clonotype has more than one count but fewer than ten. This rearrangement joins TRBV19 to TRBJ2-1, with a possible D match to TRBD2 (5 bases). Germline-derived CDR1 and CDR2 are LNHDA and SQIVND (reference sequence). Trimming pared 0 bases from V and 0 bases from J, leaving 6 bases between. CDR3 length: 15 amino acids. This CDR3 reads CASSIEGSSYNEQFF. CDR3 DNA sequence: TGTGCCAGTAGTATAGAAGGGAGCTCCTACAATGAGCAGTTCTTC.

This clonotype showed up many times. This chain uses TRBV7-2 with TRBJ1-1; tentative D call: TRBD1 (5 bases). This CDR3 is built from 13 residues. The V and J ends lost 3 bases and 1 base respectively, with 6 bases between them. The germline V gene has CDR1 SGHTA and CDR2 FQGNSA. The CDR3 DNA follows: TGTGCCAGCAGCTTTCAGGGGAACACTGAAGCTTTCTTT. Its translation: CASSFQGNTEAFF. Variable domain in full (rest from reference TRBV7-2 and TRBJ1-1): GAGVSQSPSNKVTEKGKDVELRCDPISGHTALYWYRQSLGQGLEFLIYFQGNSAPDKSGLPSDRFSAERTGGSVSTLTIQRTQQEDSAVYLCASSFQGNTEAFFGQGTRLTVV.

The chain employs TRBV2 and TRBJ2-7, with TRBD2 matching 8 bases. CDR3 length: 15 residues. The ends lost 6 bases at V and 0 bases at J; junction bases unmatched: 7. Germline V gene lookup returns CDR1 SNHLY and CDR2 FYNNEI. CDR3 sequence (DNA): TGTGCCAGCAGCTTAGACGGGGGGGCCTCCTACGAGCAGTACTTC. Its translation is CASSLDGGASYEQYF.

This clonotype showed up just once. This sequence joins TRBV29-1 and TRBJ2-3, with 9 bases aligning to TRBD1. Trimming took 6 bases from V and 0 from J; bases not matched to a gene: 4. This CDR3 is built from 14 residues. Germline CDR1 reads SQVTM; CDR2 reads ANQGSEA. The CDR3 region is CSVGTGISTDTQYF. The CDR3 DNA follows: TGCAGCGTCGGGACAGGGATTAGCACAGATACGCAGTATTTT.

The V call is TRBV5-4, the J call TRBJ2-7, with D maybe TRBD2 (6 bases). Per germline, CDR1 SGHNT and CDR2 YYREEE (reference sequence). Trimming removed 5 bases from V and 7 bases from J, with 19 bases in between. The CDR3 totals 14 residues. The CDR3: CASRSQAGAREQYF. Here the CDR3 DNA reads TGTGCCAGCAGGAGTCAAGCGGGTGCTAGAGAGCAGTACTTC.

This clonotype has just one count. The chain has TRBV20-1 and TRBJ1-2; 11 bases map to TRBD1. After removal of 3 bases from V and 8 bases from J, the junction contained 2 bases not matched to a gene. The CDR3 loop spans 12 amino acids. Germline-derived CDR1 and CDR2 are DFQATT and SNEGSKA (reference sequence). The CDR3 protein is CSARDRGLGYTF. The CDR3 bases are TGCAGTGCTAGGGACAGGGGGCTCGGCTACACCTTC.

CDR3 sequence (DNA): TGCAGCGTTGAAGGAGGGACTAGCGGGAGCCCCAATGAGCAGTTCTTC. This sequence encodes CSVEGGTSGSPNEQFF. The gene calls are TRBV29-1 and TRBJ2-1, with 14 bases fitting TRBD2. J was trimmed by 6 bases and V by 1 base; bases with no gene match: 5. The CDR3 is 16 amino acids. Per germline, CDR1 SQVTM and CDR2 ANQGSEA.

Only one count was recorded for this clonotype. J is TRBJ2-7 and V is TRBV10-3, with unresolved D. CDR3 length: 11 amino acids. V lost 10 bases to trimming and J lost 3 bases, with 10 bases between them. The germline gives CDR1 ENHRY, CDR2 SYGVKD. The CDR3 bases are TGTGCCACAAATCAGGACTACGAGCAGTACTTC. As protein: CATNQDYEQYF.

Note on this clonotype: At one boundary the junction diverges from the germline segment, which might be a read error. The rearrangement links TRBV20-1 to TRBJ2-1; 10 bases agree with TRBD2. Germline CDR1 and CDR2: DFQATT and SNEGSKA (reference sequence). The CDR3 is made up of 15 amino acids. The CDR3 spells CSARGTSGRYNERFF. The CDR3 DNA sequence: TGCAGTGCTAGAGGGACTAGCGGACGTTACAATGAGCGGTTCTTC.

This rearrangement joins TRBV29-1 to TRBJ1-1; TRBD1 aligns across 10 bases. The CDR3 consists of 18 residues. The trim removed 6 bases at V and 2 bases at J, leaving 18 bases unmatched. Germline loops: CDR1 SQVTM, CDR2 ANQGSEA. CDR3 sequence: CSVRIPGQGPNVNTEAFF. The CDR3 DNA reads TGCAGCGTCCGCATCCCGGGACAGGGGCCCAACGTTAACACTGAAGCTTTCTTT.

This clonotype has at least ten counts. The J gene is TRBJ1-1, the V gene TRBV7-9; TRBD1 matches 8 bases. V gave up 4 bases and J gave up 5 bases; unmatched junction bases: 6. The CDR3 contains 14 residues. Germline V gene lookup returns CDR1 SEHNR and CDR2 FQNEAQ (reference sequence). The CDR3 DNA follows: TGTGCCAGCAGCTCGACAGGGGCGGTGACTGAAGCTTTCTTT. Translated: CASSSTGAVTEAFF.

V is TRBV29-1 and J is TRBJ2-2; TRBD1 aligns across 7 bases. From germline, CDR1 is SQVTM and CDR2 ANQGSEA. The CDR3 runs to 16 residues. V shed 2 bases, J shed 7 bases, and the junction held 13 bases outside the gene matches. As DNA, the CDR3 is TGCAGCGTTGAATTAACAGGGGTTGAGGAAATCGGGGAGCTGTTTTTT. Its translation is CSVELTGVEEIGELFF.

Many counts were recorded for this clonotype. The chain is built from TRBV19 and TRBJ2-7, with TRBD1 matching 10 bases. Germline CDR1 is LNHDA and CDR2 is SQIVND (reference sequence). Unmatched junction bases numbered 4, after V lost 3 bases and J lost 2 bases. The CDR3 is 15 amino acids. The CDR3 nucleotides are TGTGCCAGTAGTATGCCGGGGACAGGGGCCTACGAGCAGTACTTC. Residues: CASSMPGTGAYEQYF.

This clonotype was seen repeatedly, ten times or more. The chain is built from TRBV2 and TRBJ1-1; D is perhaps TRBD1 (6 bases). Germline V lookup: CDR1 SNHLY, CDR2 FYNNEI. This CDR3 is 12 amino acids long. V lost 1 base, J lost 7 bases, and 7 bases lay in between. The CDR3 sequence: CASSEGTVEAFF. The DNA of the CDR3 is TGTGCCAGCAGTGAAGGGACAGTTGAAGCTTTCTTT. Variable domain in full (rest from reference TRBV2 and TRBJ1-1): EPEVTQTPSHQVTQMGQEVILRCVPISNHLYFYWYRQILGQKVEFLVSFYNNEISEKSEIFDDQFSVERPDGSNFTLKIRSTKLEDSAMYFCASSEGTVEAFFGQGTRLTVV.

Ten or more counts support this clonotype. This rearrangement joins TRBV10-3 to TRBJ2-1; 7 bases fit TRBD1. Germline V gene data show CDR1 as ENHRY and CDR2 as SYGVKD. The CDR3 is 14 residues long. With V trimmed by 1 base and J by 4 bases, 1 base remained unmatched. For the CDR3, the DNA is TGTGCCATCAGTGAGTGGGGACAGTACAATGAGCAGTTCTTC. Protein sequence: CAISEWGQYNEQFF.

The rearrangement uses TRBV20-1 and TRBJ2-7, with a weak D call TRBD2 (5 bases). Germline assignment: CDR1 DFQATT and CDR2 SNEGSKA (reference sequence). This CDR3 is 14 amino acids long. Trimming stripped 5 bases from V and 6 bases from J, with 20 bases between. The CDR3 DNA is TGCAGTGCTCTAGTAGGAAGCGGACGGGGCGAGCAGTACTTC. Translated: CSALVGSGRGEQYF.

This clonotype was found a few times. The chain is built from TRBV29-1 and TRBJ1-1, with TRBD1 identical over 7 bases. The CDR3 covers 13 residues. J was trimmed by 8 bases and V by 7 bases; bases with no gene match: 13. CDR1 is SQVTM, CDR2 ANQGSEA, per germline. This chain's CDR3 is CSAVPTGRLEAFF. In DNA form, the CDR3 reads TGCAGCGCTGTACCGACAGGGAGGCTAGAAGCTTTCTTT.

This clonotype was counted at least ten times. The V and J genes are TRBV2 and TRBJ2-7, with no clear D. Germline CDR1 is SNHLY and CDR2 is FYNNEI. This CDR3 spans 14 amino acids. V lost 1 base to trimming and J lost 5 bases, with 12 bases between them. CDR3 amino acids: CASSEGLSTNEQYF. CDR3 coding DNA: TGTGCCAGCAGTGAAGGACTGAGTACCAACGAGCAGTACTTC.

This sequence joins TRBV5-1 and TRBJ2-1, with D unclear. CDR1 SGHRS and CDR2 YFSETQ come from the germline V gene. CDR3 length: 12 residues. Deletions cut 0 bases from V and 10 bases from J, with 8 bases between. CDR3 sequence (DNA): TGCGCCAGCAGCTTGGGACTGGCCGAGCAGTTCTTC. This sequence encodes CASSLGLAEQFF.

This clonotype has just a few counts. The chain joins TRBV2 to TRBJ2-6, with D perhaps TRBD1 or TRBD2 (5 bases each). The CDR3 covers 14 residues. V lost 6 bases and J lost 11, with 17 bases in between. CDR1 and CDR2 from the germline V gene are SNHLY and FYNNEI. The CDR3 region is CASSQGPGSYVLTF. CDR3 bases: TGTGCCAGCAGCCAGGGACCCGGGTCCTACGTCCTGACTTTC.

V gene TRBV10-1 combines with J gene TRBJ2-3; D is possibly TRBD2 (6 bases). CDR3 size: 16 residues. Germline CDR1 WNHNN, CDR2 SYGVQD (reference sequence). Trimming cost V 0 bases and J 4 bases, with 14 bases left between them. The CDR3 spells CASSESGRELSDTQYF. In DNA, the CDR3 is TGCGCCAGCAGTGAGTCGGGACGGGAGCTATCAGATACGCAGTATTTT.